This TCR beta chain was captured by sequencing in a study of graft-versus-host responses after intestinal transplantation. Sequencing used immunoSEQ multiplex PCR; TCRdb keeps in-frame clones, though not all of them. The sample has around 100,000 clones; over 85% are singletons. Worth noting for this clone: Its antigen is as yet unknown.

The CDR3 consists of 15 residues. Trimming cost V 1 base and J 4 bases; bases outside gene matches: 5. Germline CDR1 MGHRA, CDR2 YSYEKL. This clonotype originated in a human donor who received an intestinal transplant. The source was unstimulated CD8+ T cells sorted from spleen or lymph node cells, collected before intestinal transplant. The chain combines TRBV4-1 with TRBJ1-1; 8 bases fit TRBD1. CDR3 coding DNA: TGCGCCAGCAGCCAAGTAGGACAGGGTTCCACTGAAGCTTTCTTT. It codes for CASSQVGQGSTEAFF.